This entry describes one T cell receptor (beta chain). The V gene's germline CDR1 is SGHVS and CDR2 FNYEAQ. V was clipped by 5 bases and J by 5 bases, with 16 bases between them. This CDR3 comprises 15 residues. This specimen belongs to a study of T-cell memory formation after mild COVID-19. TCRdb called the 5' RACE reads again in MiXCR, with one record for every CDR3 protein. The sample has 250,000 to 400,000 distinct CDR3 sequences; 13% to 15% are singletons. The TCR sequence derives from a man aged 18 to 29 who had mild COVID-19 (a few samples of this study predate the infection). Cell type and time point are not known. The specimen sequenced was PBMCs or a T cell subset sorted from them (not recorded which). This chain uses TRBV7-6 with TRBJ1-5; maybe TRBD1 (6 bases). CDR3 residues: CASSPGGGGHQPQHF. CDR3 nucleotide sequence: TGTGCCAGCAGCCCAGGAGGAGGGGGGCATCAGCCCCAGCATTTT.